This TCR beta chain was sequenced for a study of cytotoxic CD8 clonotypes in ibrutinib-treated CLL. Study-wide context: Partial response occurred in 24 patients and complete response in 2; at median approximately 68 months, approximately 14 remained remitted and around twelve progressed. Mean yields were approximately 270,000 productive templates and some 90,000 productive rearrangements per sample. Study-level points and caveats: Treatment left the uncommon public clonotypes either contracted or stable in frequency.

A remark on this clone: Its cognate antigen is unknown.

This CDR3 is 16 amino acids long. V trimming: 0 bases; J trimming: 4 bases; junction bases outside the gene matches: 7. Germline loops: CDR1 SGHRS, CDR2 YFSETQ. Profiled with immunoSEQ multiplex PCR; TCRdb holds only in-frame clones, not every one. This table has some 29,000 clones, approximately 71% appearing once. The TCR originated in a human donor with chronic lymphocytic leukemia. The sequenced sample was PBMCs, obtained after 24 months of ibrutinib treatment. V is TRBV5-1 and J is TRBJ1-3; 7 bases are a match to TRBD1. The CDR3 DNA follows: TGCGCCAGCAGCTTGGATACAGGGGATTCGGGAAACACCATATATTTT. It codes for CASSLDTGDSGNTIYF.